The rows below give T cell receptor beta chains drawn from one sample of a study of blood T cell repertoires in COVID-19. Using immunoSEQ multiplex PCR, the repertoire was profiled, and TCRdb retains in-frame clones only, with some absent. In the table there are 300,000 to 400,000 clones, around nine tenths of which are singletons. Sequencing was performed on peripheral blood. The receptors derive from a woman between 65 and 79 years old with COVID-19, enrolled during active disease. CDR3s include the opening cysteine and the closing phenylalanine or tryptophan. A D gene is named only where the DNA matches it firmly. Clone size is shown for a subset of rows, as once, few, many or a class of expanded clone.

>TRBJ1-1|TRBV30|-|-
TGTGCCTGGAGTGCGGGGGAGGGCATGAACACTGAAGCTTTCTTT
CAWSAGEGMNTEAFF
>TRBJ2-5|TRBV5-1|-|TRBD1
TGCGCCAGCAGTTCAGGGGGTGCACAAGAGACCCAGTACTTC
CASSSGGAQETQYF
>TRBJ2-4|TRBV5-4|-|TRBD2
TGTGCCAGCAGCTTGGCCAGGGATGGGGGGGGCATTCAGTACTTC
CASSLARDGGGIQYF
>TRBJ2-2|TRBV4-2|few|TRBD1
TGTGCCAGCAGCCGGCAGGGGGCCTCGAACACCGGGGAGCTGTTTTTT
CASSRQGASNTGELFF
>TRBJ1-6|TRBV7-2|-|TRBD1
TGTGCCAGCAGCTTAACCGGGACAGCCCCATATAATTCACCCCTCCACTTT
CASSLTGTAPYNSPLHF
>TRBJ1-4|TRBV5-4|-|-
TGTGCCAGCAGCTTGGTAGGGGACCCGGGGGGTGGAAAACTGTTTTTT
CASSLVGDPGGGKLFF
>TRBJ2-1|TRBV4-1|-|-
TGCGCCAGCAGGCAACAACAGGGAAGTCCCAATGAGCAGTTCTTC
CASRQQQGSPNEQFF
>TRBJ1-4|TRBV7-9|once|-
TGTGCCAGCAGCTCAGGTCTCTGGGGAGGCACTAATGAAAAACTGTTTTTT
CASSSGLWGGTNEKLFF
>TRBJ2-1|TRBV7-2|-|TRBD2
TGTGCCAGCAGCTTAGATATGCGGGGGGGCTCTGAGCAGTTCTTC
CASSLDMRGGSEQFF
>TRBJ2-7|TRBV6-2/TRBV6-3|-|-
TGTGCCAGCAGTTGGGGACACGACCCCGACGAGAAGTACTTC
CASSWGHDPDEKYF
>TRBJ1-2|TRBV30|-|-
TGTGCCTGGAGTTCAGGGGCCGGCTATGGCTACACCTTC
CAWSSGAGYGYTF
>TRBJ2-2|TRBV6-4|-|-
TGTGCCAGCAGTGATACAATTAGCGGGACAGGGAAGCCGCCCGGGGAGCTGTTTTTT
CASSDTISGTGKPPGELFF
>TRBJ1-6|TRBV15|few|-
TGTGCCTCCCAAGCCTCCTATAATTCACCCCTCCACTTT
CASQASYNSPLHF
>TRBJ2-6|TRBV5-6|-|TRBD1
TGTGCCAGCAGCCGGACAGGCTCTGGGGCCAACGTCCTGACTTTC
CASSRTGSGANVLTF
>TRBJ1-2|TRBV6-6|-|TRBD1
TGTGCCAGCAGACAGGGGGCATATGGCTACACCTTC
CASRQGAYGYTF
>TRBJ2-7|TRBV5-1|few|TRBD2
TGCGCCAGCAGCTTGGGCGACGGGGGGGCCACCGAGCAGTACTTC
CASSLGDGGATEQYF
>TRBJ1-2|TRBV6-6|-|TRBD1
TGTGCCAGCAGTTACCTACCGGGACAGGGGGCAGGAGGCTACACCTTC
CASSYLPGQGAGGYTF
>TRBJ2-5|TRBV6-5|-|-
TGTGCCAGCATGAGGAACTCCTTGGCAGAGACCCAGTACTTC
CASMRNSLAETQYF
>TRBJ1-1|TRBV29-1|-|-
TGCAGCGTTGGACACGCAGGGTTCAGGAACACTGAAGCTTTCTTT
CSVGHAGFRNTEAFF
>TRBJ2-2|TRBV1|-|-
TGCACCAGCAGCCAAGATCGGGGACAGGCCGGGGAGCTGTTTTTT
CTSSQDRGQAGELFF
>TRBJ2-2|TRBV28|once|-
TGTGCCAGCAGCCTGTTGAACACCGGGGAGCTGTTTTTT
CASSLLNTGELFF
>TRBJ2-5|TRBV10-3|-|TRBD2
TGTGCCATCAGCTCTAAAACCGCTAGCGGGGGCCCGCAACAAGAGACCCAGTACTTC
CAISSKTASGGPQQETQYF
>TRBJ2-3|TRBV9|-|TRBD2
TGTGCCAGCGTGGCGGGGGACCACACAGATACGCAGTATTTT
CASVAGDHTDTQYF
>TRBJ2-7|TRBV11-2|-|TRBD1
TGTGCCAGCAGCCTCCCCGGGACAGGTATCTACGAGCAGTACTTC
CASSLPGTGIYEQYF
>TRBJ2-7|TRBV7-2|-|-
TGTGCCAGCAGAACTTTTGACAGCTCCTACGAGCAGTACTTC
CASRTFDSSYEQYF
>TRBJ2-7|TRBV7-9|-|-
TGTGCCAGCAGCTTAAGCCCGAGCTCCTACGAGCAGTACTTC
CASSLSPSSYEQYF
>TRBJ1-1|TRBV6-6|-|TRBD1
TGTGCCAGCAGTTACTCTCCGGACAGGGGGCGCGGTGAAGCTTTCTTT
CASSYSPDRGRGEAFF
>TRBJ1-1|TRBV19|-|-
TGTGCCACCGTTGGGGGGGCGGTTATCACTGAAGCTTTCTTT
CATVGGAVITEAFF
>TRBJ1-1|TRBV9|-|TRBD1
TGTGCCAGCAGCGACAGGGGGGATATCCTGAACACTGAAGCTTTCTTT
CASSDRGDILNTEAFF
>TRBJ1-1|TRBV30|-|-
TGTGCCTCGGAGAGGGGGATCGGGAACACTGAAGCTTTCTTT
CASERGIGNTEAFF
>TRBJ1-2|TRBV7-9|-|TRBD1
TGTGCCAGCAGCTTAGACTACAGGGGGCCTTCGAACTATGGCTACACCTTC
CASSLDYRGPSNYGYTF
>TRBJ2-5|TRBV6-1|-|TRBD2
TGTGCCAGCAGTGAAAAGTCAAGCGGGGGCCTACAAGAGACCCAGTACTTC
CASSEKSSGGLQETQYF
>TRBJ2-3|TRBV29-1|-|TRBD1
TGCAGCGTTGAGGGACAGACCACAGATACGCAGTATTTT
CSVEGQTTDTQYF
>TRBJ1-4|TRBV3-1/TRBV3-2|-|TRBD1
TGTGCCAGCAGCCAAAGGACAGGGTTTGATGAAAAACTGTTTTTT
CASSQRTGFDEKLFF
>TRBJ2-5|TRBV5-1|-|TRBD2
TGCGCCTGCAGCTACGGACTAGCGGGGGCCCAAGAGACCCAGTACTTC
CACSYGLAGAQETQYF
>TRBJ2-1|TRBV7-9|-|TRBD2
TGTGCCAGCAGCCCCCTAGCGGTTGAGCAGTTCTTC
CASSPLAVEQFF
>TRBJ2-3|TRBV25-1|-|-
TGTGCCAGCAGCCTACAGGTGACTAGCACAGATACGCAGTATTTT
CASSLQVTSTDTQYF
>TRBJ1-1|TRBV19|-|TRBD1
TGTGCCAGTAAAGAGACAGGGGTTAGTACTGAAGCTTTCTTT
CASKETGVSTEAFF
>TRBJ2-2|TRBV6-6|-|-
TGTGCCACCAACTCCCAGGGTAGTACCGGGGAGCTGTTTTTT
CATNSQGSTGELFF
>TRBJ2-1|TRBV28|once|-
TGTGCCAGCAGTTTATCAGGACTGTTGAATGAGCAGTTCTTC
CASSLSGLLNEQFF
>TRBJ1-2|TRBV5-4|-|-
TGTGCCAGCAGCTTGTTCAGAAACCCTGACTATGGCTACACCTTC
CASSLFRNPDYGYTF
>TRBJ2-1|TRBV7-9|-|TRBD2
TGTGCCAGCAGCTCCTCTAGCGGGGCCTACAATGAGCAGTTCTTC
CASSSSSGAYNEQFF
>TRBJ2-7|TRBV6-5|-|-
TGTGCCAGCAGTTTCAGCGGACCGCGGACCGGCGAGCAGTACTTC
CASSFSGPRTGEQYF
>TRBJ2-1|TRBV5-1|-|TRBD2
TGCGCCAGCAGCTTGGAACCCAGCGGGGGCCTCGGTGAGCAGTTCTTC
CASSLEPSGGLGEQFF
>TRBJ2-2|TRBV24-1|-|-
TGTGCCACCAGTGATTTGACGGCGAACACCGGGGAGCTGTTTTTT
CATSDLTANTGELFF
>TRBJ1-4|TRBV7-9|-|-
TGTGCCAGCAGCTCTCAAATTACTTCTAATGAAAAACTGTTTTTT
CASSSQITSNEKLFF
>TRBJ2-1|TRBV30|-|TRBD2
TGTGCCCACCTGGAGGGAGGGACCCCTTACAATGAGCAGTTCTTC
CAHLEGGTPYNEQFF
>TRBJ2-7|TRBV5-4|-|-
TGTGCCAGCAGCTTGGCCGGGGTGGGGGCCTCCTACGAGCAGTACTTC
CASSLAGVGASYEQYF
>TRBJ2-3|TRBV7-2|-|TRBD2
TGTGCCAGCAGCTTTAGCGGGGGGGCGGGAGATACGCAGTATTTT
CASSFSGGAGDTQYF
>TRBJ2-3|TRBV5-6|-|-
TGTGCCAGCAGCTTGTTACTTTTCACAGATACGCAGTATTTT
CASSLLLFTDTQYF
>TRBJ2-7|TRBV5-1|-|TRBD2
TGCGCCAGCAGGAACCTAGCGGGGGCGTCCTACGAGCAGTACTTC
CASRNLAGASYEQYF
>TRBJ1-2|TRBV5-1|-|TRBD1
TGCGCCAGCAGCTTGGCCGGAGGGGGCATCGTCTATGGCTACACCTTC
CASSLAGGGIVYGYTF
>TRBJ2-7|TRBV11-2|-|-
TGTGCCAGCAGCTTAGATCTGGAGACAGCAACCTACGAGCAGTACTTC
CASSLDLETATYEQYF
>TRBJ1-2|TRBV28|-|-
TGTGCCAGCAGTCCTACCGGAGACAGGCGAAGCTATGGCTACACCTTC
CASSPTGDRRSYGYTF
>TRBJ1-1|TRBV5-5|-|TRBD1
TGTGCCAGCGCGACAGGGCTCATGAACACTGAAGCTTTCTTT
CASATGLMNTEAFF
>TRBJ2-7|TRBV11-1|-|TRBD2
TGTGCCAGCACCTCCCGGGCGGGGGGTCCCTACGAGCAGTACTTC
CASTSRAGGPYEQYF
>TRBJ1-1|TRBV19|-|TRBD1
TGTGCCAGTAGTGAGCCGACAGGGACGAACACTGAAGCTTTCTTT
CASSEPTGTNTEAFF
>TRBJ1-5|TRBV7-9|-|-
TGTGCCAGCAGCTTGGGAGGGGAGGTTGTTCAGCCCCAGCATTTT
CASSLGGEVVQPQHF
>TRBJ2-5|TRBV5-1|once|-
TGCGCCAGCAGCTTGGTAGCGCCGGAAGAGACCCAGTACTTC
CASSLVAPEETQYF